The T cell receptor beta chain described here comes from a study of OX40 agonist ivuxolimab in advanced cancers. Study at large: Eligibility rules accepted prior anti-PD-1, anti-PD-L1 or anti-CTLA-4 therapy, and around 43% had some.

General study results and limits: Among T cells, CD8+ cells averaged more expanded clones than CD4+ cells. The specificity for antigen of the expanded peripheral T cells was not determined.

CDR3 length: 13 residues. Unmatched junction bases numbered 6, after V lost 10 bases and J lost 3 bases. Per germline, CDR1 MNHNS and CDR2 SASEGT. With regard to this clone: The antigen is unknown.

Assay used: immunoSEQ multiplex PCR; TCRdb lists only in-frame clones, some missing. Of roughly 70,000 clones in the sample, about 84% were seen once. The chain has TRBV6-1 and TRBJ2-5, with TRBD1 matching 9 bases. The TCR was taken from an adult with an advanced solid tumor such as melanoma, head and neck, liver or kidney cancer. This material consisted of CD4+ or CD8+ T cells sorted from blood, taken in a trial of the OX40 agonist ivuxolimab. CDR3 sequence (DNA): TGTGCCACCACTAGACAGGGGGAAGAGACCCAGTACTTC. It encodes CATTRQGEETQYF.